The 29 T cell receptor beta chains given below trace back to one sample, sequenced in a study of shared clonotypes between healthy human individuals. Produced via immunoSEQ multiplex PCR; TCRdb's table is partial and in-frame only. The data contain roughly 2.5 million clones, approximately 92% of them singletons. Sequencing was performed on naive CD4+ T cells sorted from blood. Subset in this sample: CD45RA+ positively selected. These receptors were taken from a man aged 18-30 years in good health.

This clone appeared a single time. CDR3 loop: CASSALGDGSSYEQYF. The CDR3 DNA reads as TGTGCCAGCAGTGCCTTAGGGGACGGGAGCTCCTACGAGCAGTACTTC. The rearrangement links TRBV6-1 to TRBJ2-7; D may be TRBD2 (6 bases). The CDR3 totals 16 residues. Trimming removed 4 bases from V and 0 bases from J, with 16 bases in between. Germline CDR1 and CDR2: MNHNS and SASEGT.

A remark on this clone: Other DNA sequences within the sample encode an identical CDR3. The chain links TRBV6-5 to TRBJ2-7; D not resolved. The CDR3 runs to 12 residues. CDR1 MNHEY and CDR2 SVGAGI come from the germline V gene. With 3 bases removed from V and 5 bases from J, the gap between germline ends came to 8 bases. The CDR3 spells CASSYVGNEQYF. DNA for the CDR3: TGTGCCAGCAGTTATGTAGGTAACGAGCAGTACTTC.

V and J are TRBV5-1 and TRBJ1-1; D might be TRBD1 (6 bases). Deletions cut 4 bases from V and 5 bases from J, with 18 bases between. This CDR3 is built from 15 residues. The germline gives CDR1 SGHRS, CDR2 YFSETQ. CDR3 sequence (DNA): TGCGCCAGCAGCCGGATGGACAGAGAATTGACTGAAGCTTTCTTT. This encodes CASSRMDRELTEAFF.

V and J are TRBV7-9 and TRBJ1-6; 8 bases agree with TRBD1. V shed 5 bases, J shed 7 bases, and the junction held 10 bases outside the gene matches. CDR3 size: 16 residues. Per the germline V gene, CDR1 is SEHNR and CDR2 is FQNEAQ (reference sequence). The CDR3 reads CASSADTGGGNSPLHF. CDR3 nucleotide sequence: TGTGCCAGCAGCGCAGATACAGGGGGAGGGAATTCACCCCTCCACTTT.

The gene calls are TRBV6-1 and TRBJ2-2; D ambiguous. V was cut by 5 bases and J by 8 bases, with 3 bases left in between. This CDR3 comprises 10 residues. Germline values: CDR1 MNHNS, CDR2 SASEGT. The CDR3 nucleotides read TGTGCCAGCAGTCAGGGGGAGCTGTTTTTT. Encoded protein: CASSQGELFF.

The chain joins TRBV29-1 to TRBJ2-1; TRBD2 might be the D (5 bases). The germline V and J ends were trimmed by 6 bases and 7 bases, with 13 bases remaining between them. The CDR3 consists of 12 residues. CDR1 and CDR2 (germline): SQVTM, ANQGSEA. The CDR3 region is CSVERAGNEQFF. CDR3 coding DNA: TGCAGCGTAGAGAGGGCAGGAAATGAGCAGTTCTTC.

V and J are TRBV10-1 and TRBJ2-3; TRBD1 is a possible D gene (5 bases). The CDR3 loop spans 15 amino acids. Germline lookup yields CDR1 WNHNN and CDR2 SYGVQD (reference sequence). Trimming pared 3 bases from V and 1 base from J, leaving 11 bases between. CDR3 loop: CASSDAGLGTDTQYF. The CDR3 DNA is TGCGCCAGCAGTGATGCAGGGCTGGGCACAGATACGCAGTATTTT.

V gene TRBV15 combines with J gene TRBJ2-1; D ambiguous. Trimming stripped 1 base from V and 0 bases from J, with 13 bases between. The CDR3 runs 17 residues. Germline V CDR1 and CDR2: LNHNV, YYDKDF (reference sequence). CDR3 region: CATSRVVGFNSYNEQFF. In DNA form, the CDR3 reads TGTGCCACCAGCAGAGTTGTGGGCTTCAACTCCTACAATGAGCAGTTCTTC. Variable domain in full (rest from reference TRBV15 and TRBJ2-1): DAMVIQNPRYQVTQFGKPVTLSCSQTLNHNVMYWYQQKSSQAPKLLFHYYDKDFNNEADTPDNFQSRRPNTSFCFLDIRSPGLGDTAMYLCATSRVVGFNSYNEQFFGPGTRLTVL.

V gene TRBV7-9 combines with J gene TRBJ1-1; D unclear. V was trimmed by 2 bases and J by 11 bases, leaving 24 bases between them. The length of the CDR3 is 16 residues. Germline CDR1 and CDR2: SEHNR and FQNEAQ (reference sequence). The CDR3 reads CASSLTRETDNRVAFF. The CDR3 region has the DNA TGTGCCAGCAGCTTAACGCGGGAGACGGATAACCGCGTTGCTTTCTTT.

The rearrangement links TRBV18 to TRBJ2-7; D gene uncertain. CDR3 length equals 15 residues. Germline-derived CDR1 and CDR2 are KGHSH and LQKENI. The V end was cut by 3 bases, the J end by 3 bases, with 15 bases between. The CDR3 loop reads CASSPARVLLYEQYF. The CDR3 DNA reads as TGTGCCAGCTCACCGGCTAGGGTTCTACTCTACGAGCAGTACTTC.

This chain uses TRBV19 with TRBJ1-6; tentative D call: TRBD1 (5 bases). This CDR3 has 12 amino acids. V was cut by 3 bases and J by 10 bases, with 7 bases left in between. The germline gives CDR1 LNHDA, CDR2 SQIVND (reference sequence). For the CDR3, the DNA is TGTGCCAGTAGTATGGGGGAGTCACCCCTCCACTTT. This encodes CASSMGESPLHF.

The chain uses TRBV9 and TRBJ2-1, with D hard to call. CDR1 and CDR2 (germline): SGDLS, YYNGEE. CDR3 length: 16 amino acids. Trimming stripped 0 bases from V and 1 base from J, with 11 bases between. The CDR3 DNA is TGTGCCAGCAGCGTAGGGTCTCCGCAGTCCTACAATGAGCAGTTCTTC. This encodes CASSVGSPQSYNEQFF.

The V and J genes are TRBV7-2 and TRBJ1-5; D gene uncertain. This CDR3 comprises 12 residues. The germline CDR1 and CDR2 sequences are SGHTA and FQGNSA. Trimming pared 5 bases from V and 6 bases from J, leaving 8 bases between. The CDR3 sequence is CASSLKPQPQHF. As DNA, the CDR3 is TGTGCCAGCAGCCTCAAGCCTCAGCCCCAGCATTTT.

This rearrangement joins TRBV18 to TRBJ1-1; D is perhaps TRBD1 (6 bases). This CDR3 contains 15 residues. Deletions cut 3 bases from V and 4 bases from J, with 15 bases between. Germline values: CDR1 KGHSH, CDR2 LQKENI. CDR3 in amino acids: CASSPSQGEGTEAFF. The CDR3 bases are TGTGCCAGCTCACCTTCACAGGGTGAGGGCACTGAAGCTTTCTTT. The variable domain in full, with the rest retrieved from reference TRBV18 and TRBJ1-1, is NAGVMQNPRHLVRRRGQEARLRCSPMKGHSHVYWYRQLPEEGLKFMVYLQKENIIDESGMPKERFSAEFPKEGPSILRIQQVVRGDSAAYFCASSPSQGEGTEAFFGQGTRLTVV.

This clone was observed a single time. V is TRBV7-2 and J is TRBJ2-7; D perhaps matches TRBD1 (5 bases). Trimming shortened V by 1 base and J by 6 bases, and 7 bases separated the two germline ends. Per the germline V gene, CDR1 is SGHTA and CDR2 is FQGNSA. This CDR3 is 12 amino acids long. The CDR3 sequence is CASSLVGAEQYF. CDR3 DNA: TGTGCCAGCAGCTTAGTAGGGGCCGAGCAGTACTTC. Complete variable domain (other parts from reference TRBV7-2 and TRBJ2-7): GAGVSQSPSNKVTEKGKDVELRCDPISGHTALYWYRQSLGQGLEFLIYFQGNSAPDKSGLPSDRFSAERTGGSVSTLTIQRTQQEDSAVYLCASSLVGAEQYFGPGTRLTVT.

This sequence joins TRBV19 and TRBJ2-1; D remains ambiguous. Germline assignment: CDR1 LNHDA and CDR2 SQIVND (reference sequence). The CDR3 has 13 amino acids. Trimming cost V 4 bases and J 3 bases, with 7 bases left between them. The CDR3: CASSTMVYNEQFF. The CDR3 nucleotides read TGTGCCAGTAGTACTATGGTCTACAATGAGCAGTTCTTC.

The V call is TRBV10-3, the J call TRBJ2-2, with TRBD2 identical over 8 bases. V was clipped by 2 bases and J by 5 bases; unmatched bases: 4. The length of the CDR3 is 15 residues. CDR1 and CDR2 from the germline V gene are ENHRY and SYGVKD. This chain's CDR3 is CAISEKVAGTGELFF. In DNA form, the CDR3 reads TGTGCCATCAGTGAGAAGGTAGCGGGAACCGGGGAGCTGTTTTTT.

This chain links TRBV5-1 with TRBJ2-5, with D possibly called TRBD1 or TRBD2 (5 bases each). Trimming removed 3 bases from V and 5 bases from J, with 20 bases in between. The CDR3 totals 16 residues. Germline CDR1 reads SGHRS; CDR2 reads YFSETQ. CDR3 sequence (DNA): TGCGCCAGCAGCTCGGCCTTGGGACCATCAAGGGAGACCCAGTACTTC. Its protein is CASSSALGPSRETQYF.

The rearrangement joins TRBV19 to TRBJ1-6; 7 nucleotides agree with TRBD1. V shed 3 bases and J 0 bases; nucleotides not matched to a gene: 2. The CDR3 totals 16 residues. Germline V gene data show CDR1 as LNHDA and CDR2 as SQIVND (reference sequence). In DNA form, the CDR3 reads TGTGCCAGTAGTATGGGACAGAGCTCCTATAATTCACCCCTCCACTTT. The encoded protein is CASSMGQSSYNSPLHF.

CDR3 region: CASSPGGRGIQLSDTQYF. As DNA, the CDR3 is TGCGCCAGCAGCCCGGGCGGGCGGGGGATCCAGCTATCAGATACGCAGTATTTT. This chain uses TRBV5-1 with TRBJ2-3; TRBD2 aligns across 7 bases. The CDR3 extends over 18 amino acids. CDR1 is SGHRS and CDR2 is YFSETQ in the germline V gene. J was trimmed by 4 bases and V by 4 bases; bases with no gene match: 18.

The chain employs TRBV6-6 and TRBJ2-3; 7 bases are a match to TRBD2. Germline-derived CDR1 and CDR2 are MNHNY and SVGAGI (reference sequence). The CDR3 is made up of 16 amino acids. V was pared by 4 bases and J by 1 base, with 8 bases of the junction left unmatched. DNA of the CDR3: TGTGCCAGCAGTTTCAAGACTAGCCGGGGCACAGATACGCAGTATTTT. It specifies CASSFKTSRGTDTQYF.

The chain uses TRBV6-1 and TRBJ2-3, with D perhaps TRBD1 (5 bases). CDR3 length: 11 amino acids. The V gene's germline CDR1 is MNHNS and CDR2 SASEGT. V gave up 8 bases and J gave up 8 bases, with 11 bases separating them. For the CDR3, the DNA is TGTGCCAGCGGCAGGGTGGGTACGCAGTATTTT. This translates into CASGRVGTQYF.

The rearrangement uses TRBV28 and TRBJ2-5; no clear D. The germline V gene encodes CDR1 MDHEN and CDR2 SYDVKM. Trimming removed 3 bases from V and 5 bases from J, with 16 bases in between. The CDR3 has 15 residues. The CDR3 protein is CASSFSWPLGETQYF. The CDR3, as DNA: TGTGCCAGCAGTTTTTCGTGGCCGTTGGGGGAGACCCAGTACTTC.

The chain uses TRBV18 and TRBJ1-2; D is undetermined. The CDR3 contains 17 residues. Trimming cost V 6 bases and J 0 bases, with 20 bases left between them. Germline CDR1 KGHSH, CDR2 LQKENI. CDR3 loop: CASSPLIGDPSNYGYTF. The CDR3, as DNA: TGTGCCAGCTCGCCGTTGATTGGGGATCCCTCTAACTATGGCTACACCTTC.

This sequence joins TRBV5-1 and TRBJ2-5; D unclear. The J call is doubtful: the DNA matches TRBJ2-7 better. Germline-derived CDR1 and CDR2 are SGHRS and YFSETQ. CDR3 length: 14 amino acids. This CDR3 reads CASTQVASSYEQYF. DNA for the CDR3: TGCGCCAGCACCCAGGTGGCCTCGTCCTACGAGCAGTACTTC.

This clone was observed once. This sequence joins TRBV13 and TRBJ1-1; D is possibly TRBD1 (6 bases). V lost 0 bases, J lost 0 bases, and 11 bases lay in between. Germline-derived CDR1 and CDR2 are PRHDT and FYEKMQ (reference sequence). The CDR3 runs to 16 residues. CDR3 DNA sequence: TGTGCCAGCAGCTTAGGTGGGGGCAGGATGAACACTGAAGCTTTCTTT. It is translated as CASSLGGGRMNTEAFF. The entire variable domain, with the rest obtained from reference TRBV13 and TRBJ1-1, is as follows: AAGVIQSPRHLIKEKRETATLKCYPIPRHDTVYWYQQGPGQDPQFLISFYEKMQSDKGSIPDRFSAQQFSDYHSELNMSSLELGDSALYFCASSLGGGRMNTEAFFGQGTRLTVV.

V is TRBV5-1 and J is TRBJ2-2; D possibly uses TRBD1 or TRBD2 (5 bases each). The CDR3 is 15 amino acids. The germline V gene has CDR1 SGHRS and CDR2 YFSETQ. V lost 0 bases, J lost 5 bases, and 11 bases lay in between. CDR3 residues: CASSLEGSTTGELFF. CDR3 sequence (DNA): TGCGCCAGCAGCTTGGAGGGGAGTACGACCGGGGAGCTGTTTTTT.

The chain is built from TRBV30 and TRBJ2-1; D not certain. Trimming took off 2 bases at V and 0 bases at J, with 8 bases between the two ends. The CDR3 loop spans 14 amino acids. Germline assignment: CDR1 GTSNPN and CDR2 SVGIG (reference sequence). Here the CDR3 reads CAWSKSSSYNEQFF. In DNA form, the CDR3 reads TGTGCCTGGAGTAAGTCTAGCTCCTACAATGAGCAGTTCTTC.

For this clone: Other DNA sequences in the sample encode the same CDR3. The chain carries TRBV9 and TRBJ1-1; no firm D call. V shed 0 bases and J shed 2 bases, with 5 bases lying between them. CDR1 is SGDLS and CDR2 is YYNGEE in the germline V gene. The length of the CDR3 is 13 residues. The CDR3 nucleotides read TGTGCCAGCAGCGTAGCGGGTAACACTGAAGCTTTCTTT. Amino acids: CASSVAGNTEAFF. The variable domain in full, with the rest retrieved from reference TRBV9 and TRBJ1-1, is DSGVTQTPKHLITATGQRVTLRCSPRSGDLSVYWYQQSLDQGLQFLIQYYNGEERAKGNILERFSAQQFPDLHSELNLSSLELGDSALYFCASSVAGNTEAFFGQGTRLTVV.